The 18 T cell receptor beta chains below come from one sample, sequenced in a study of blood T cell repertoires in COVID-19. Libraries were prepared by immunoSEQ multiplex PCR; TCRdb keeps only in-frame clonotypes and omits some of them. The data hold 240,000 or so clones, with about 85% observed a single time. Sequencing input: peripheral blood. Source of these receptors: a man aged 60 to 75 who had recovered from COVID-19.

The rearrangement links TRBV4-1 to TRBJ2-7, with 14 bases identical to TRBD2. Germline values: CDR1 MGHRA, CDR2 YSYEKL. V shed 3 bases, J shed 3 bases, and the junction held 1 base outside the gene matches. This CDR3 is built from 15 residues. In nucleotides, the CDR3 is TGCGCCAGCAGCCAGGGACTAGCGGGGGACTACGAGCAGTACTTC. Its translation: CASSQGLAGDYEQYF.

V gene TRBV2 combines with J gene TRBJ1-3; 8 bases are shared with TRBD1. V lost 7 bases to trimming and J lost 0 bases; unmatched junction nucleotides: 11. This CDR3 has 17 amino acids. Germline-derived CDR1 and CDR2 are SNHLY and FYNNEI. The CDR3 here is CASIFGTGAVSGNTIYF. The CDR3, as DNA: TGTGCCAGCATTTTCGGGACAGGAGCTGTCTCTGGAAACACCATATATTTT. Supplemented by reference TRBV2 and TRBJ1-3, the full variable domain reads EPEVTQTPSHQVTQMGQEVILRCVPISNHLYFYWYRQILGQKVEFLVSFYNNEISEKSEIFDDQFSVERPDGSNFTLKIRSTKLEDSAMYFCASIFGTGAVSGNTIYFGEGSWLTVV.

The chain combines TRBV3-1 (or the pseudogene TRBV3-2) with TRBJ1-6; D is unclear. Germline CDR1 reads LGHDT; CDR2 reads YNNKEL (reference sequence). The CDR3 length is 14 residues. The V end lost 2 bases, the J end lost 10 bases, and 12 bases lay between the germline ends. CDR3 nucleotide sequence: TGTGCCAGCAGCCAACCCAAGGGAGGATCACCCCTCCACTTT. Translating gives CASSQPKGGSPLHF.

The chain has TRBV29-1 and TRBJ2-5; 9 bases agree with TRBD1. CDR1 is SQVTM and CDR2 is ANQGSEA in the germline V gene. The CDR3 contains 14 residues. Germline trimming cut 7 bases from V and 5 bases from J; bases unmatched to any gene: 11. The CDR3 region is CSGIQGARGETQYF. The CDR3 region has the DNA TGCAGCGGAATACAGGGGGCGCGAGGGGAGACCCAGTACTTC.

In its sample, this clone was seen once. J is TRBJ2-1 and V is TRBV10-3; no definite D call. The CDR3 runs to 15 residues. Trimming took 2 bases from V and 7 from J, leaving 15 bases between them. The V gene's germline CDR1 is ENHRY and CDR2 SYGVKD. The CDR3 protein is CAISEMGAPPNEQFF. CDR3 nucleotide sequence: TGTGCCATCAGTGAGATGGGCGCCCCACCGAATGAGCAGTTCTTC.

Comments on this clone: Other DNA sequences of this sample code for an identical CDR3. This rearrangement joins TRBV11-2 to TRBJ1-5; TRBD1 matches at 9 bases. Germline values: CDR1 SGHAT, CDR2 FQNNGV. This CDR3 spans 16 amino acids. Unmatched junction bases numbered 6, after V lost 5 bases and J lost 1 base. CDR3 sequence (DNA): TGTGCCAGCAGCCCAAGGACAGGGGTAAGCAATCAGCCCCAGCATTTT. Protein product: CASSPRTGVSNQPQHF.

The V gene is TRBV2, the J gene TRBJ2-1; 7 nucleotides align to TRBD1. V lost 5 bases and J lost 7; bases outside the gene matches: 2. The CDR3 is 12 amino acids. Germline V gene sequence: CDR1 SNHLY, CDR2 FYNNEI. DNA of the CDR3: TGTGCCAGCAGTCGACAGGGTAATGAGCAGTTCTTC. Its translation is CASSRQGNEQFF.

V usage is TRBV29-1 and J usage is TRBJ2-7; 7 nucleotides match TRBD1. V lost 5 bases, J lost 3 bases, and 4 bases stayed unmatched. The CDR3 is made up of 12 amino acids. Germline V gene sequence: CDR1 SQVTM, CDR2 ANQGSEA. The CDR3 loop is CSVRQGFYEQYF. In DNA, the CDR3 is TGCAGCGTTCGACAGGGTTTCTACGAGCAGTACTTC.

V gene TRBV24-1 combines with J gene TRBJ2-7, with TRBD1 as a possible D gene (6 bases). This CDR3 contains 16 residues. The germline CDR1 and CDR2 sequences are KGHDR and SFDVKD. V dropped 5 bases and J dropped 2 bases, with 18 bases sitting between them. The CDR3 DNA is TGTGCCACCAGTGCCCGAACGACAGGTTTTACCTACGAGCAGTACTTC. The encoded protein is CATSARTTGFTYEQYF.

This clone was recorded once. This sequence joins TRBV30 and TRBJ2-5, with TRBD1 matching over 7 bases. Germline assignment: CDR1 GTSNPN and CDR2 SVGIG (reference sequence). The trim removed 1 base at V and 4 bases at J, leaving 3 bases unmatched. This CDR3 contains 13 residues. The CDR3, as DNA: TGTGCCTGGAGTGCCGGGACAGTAGAGACCCAGTACTTC. Amino acid sequence: CAWSAGTVETQYF. The full variable domain, its missing parts supplied by reference TRBV30 and TRBJ2-5, is SQTIHQWPATLVQPVGSPLSLECTVEGTSNPNLYWYRQAAGRGLQLLFYSVGIGQISSEVPQNLSASRPQDRQFILSSKKLLLSDSGFYLCAWSAGTVETQYFGPGTRLLVL.

The chain recombines TRBV24-1 with TRBJ2-3; TRBD2 agrees at 14 bases. Trimming took 4 bases from V and 6 from J; bases not matched to a gene: 5. CDR1 is KGHDR and CDR2 is SFDVKD in the germline V gene. This CDR3 is 16 amino acids long. CDR3 in amino acids: CATSDRWTSGRDTQYF. Here the CDR3 DNA reads TGTGCCACCAGTGACCGATGGACTAGCGGGAGGGATACGCAGTATTTT.

V and J are TRBV10-3 and TRBJ2-2, with TRBD2 matching over 10 bases. Looked up from germline, CDR1 is ENHRY and CDR2 is SYGVKD. The CDR3 covers 14 residues. V dropped 10 bases and J dropped 0; count of bases not matched to a gene: 2. The CDR3 DNA follows: TGTGCCACTCTAGCGGGGGCGAACACCGGGGAGCTGTTTTTT. Protein: CATLAGANTGELFF.

V usage is TRBV2 and J usage is TRBJ2-1; 8 nucleotides align to TRBD2. This CDR3 has 15 amino acids. Trimming cost V 8 bases and J 8 bases; bases outside gene matches: 14. Per germline, CDR1 SNHLY and CDR2 FYNNEI. The CDR3 sequence is CASAKTGGSFDEQFF. CDR3 DNA sequence: TGTGCCAGCGCAAAGACGGGGGGGTCCTTCGATGAGCAGTTCTTC.

J is TRBJ1-1 and V is TRBV2, with D tentatively TRBD1 (6 bases). The CDR3 spans 15 residues. Per germline, CDR1 SNHLY and CDR2 FYNNEI. Between the trimmed V and J ends, which lost 6 bases and 4 bases, there was a span of 18 bases. CDR3 residues: CASSYADSVGTEAFF. CDR3 sequence (DNA): TGTGCCAGCAGCTACGCGGACAGTGTCGGCACTGAAGCTTTCTTT.

This clone was observed once. V gene TRBV4-1 combines with J gene TRBJ2-1; 7 nucleotides line up with TRBD2. The CDR3 runs 16 residues. The germline gives CDR1 MGHRA, CDR2 YSYEKL. The trim removed 0 bases at V and 7 bases at J, leaving 9 bases unmatched. CDR3 bases: TGCGCCAGCAGCCAAGAGGGGGGGAAGGTGGTGAATGAGCAGTTCTTC. This encodes CASSQEGGKVVNEQFF.

The chain uses TRBV6-5 and TRBJ2-2, with D unclear. The CDR3 has 12 residues. Germline assignment: CDR1 MNHEY and CDR2 SVGAGI. V gave up 5 bases and J gave up 6 bases, with 7 bases separating them. The CDR3 sequence: CASSQFAGELFF. Written as DNA, the CDR3 is TGTGCCAGCAGTCAGTTTGCCGGGGAGCTGTTTTTT.

The chain employs TRBV28 and TRBJ1-5, with 7 bases fitting TRBD1. Losses at the gene ends were 8 bases for V and 6 bases for J; bases not matched to a gene: 7. The CDR3 runs to 13 residues. Germline V lookup: CDR1 MDHEN, CDR2 SYDVKM. Written as DNA, the CDR3 is TGTGCCAGCTTAGGACAGGCGGTTCAGCCCCAGCATTTT. The encoded protein is CASLGQAVQPQHF.

This rearrangement joins TRBV6-5 to TRBJ2-2; 7 bases map to TRBD1. CDR3 size: 15 residues. The germline V gene encodes CDR1 MNHEY and CDR2 SVGAGI. V lost 7 bases, J lost 0 bases, and 5 bases stayed unmatched. The CDR3 DNA is TGTGCCAGCAAGAGGACAGGAGCGAACACCGGGGAGCTGTTTTTT. Translation gives CASKRTGANTGELFF.